The 2 T cell receptor beta chains below were found in one sample sequenced in a study of blood T cell repertoires in COVID-19. Repertoires were generated with immunoSEQ multiplex PCR, while TCRdb's copy carries only in-frame clones and drops some. The sample gives approximately 140,000 clones, approximately 83% of which show up once; under 3.5% is in the top ten. The sample consisted of peripheral blood. The receptor source for this set is a man in his sixties or seventies with acute or convalescent COVID-19.

The CDR3: CASSLNHGDTEAFF. DNA of the CDR3: TGTGCCAGCAGCTTAAACCACGGGGACACTGAAGCTTTCTTT. The chain carries TRBV7-2 and TRBJ1-1, with unresolved D. V lost 2 bases and J 3 bases, leaving 10 bases between the germline ends. The CDR3 runs 14 residues. Germline V gene sequence: CDR1 SGHTA, CDR2 FQGNSA.

The chain combines TRBV30 with TRBJ2-3, with 13 positions matching TRBD2. J was trimmed by 1 base and V by 4 bases; bases with no gene match: 8. The CDR3 runs 17 residues. The germline V gene encodes CDR1 GTSNPN and CDR2 SVGIG (reference sequence). CDR3 in amino acids: CAWTAGTSGIGTDTQYF. Written as DNA, the CDR3 is TGTGCCTGGACGGCCGGGACTAGCGGGATTGGCACAGATACGCAGTATTTT. Filled out from reference TRBV30 and TRBJ2-3, the complete variable domain reads SQTIHQWPATLVQPVGSPLSLECTVEGTSNPNLYWYRQAAGRGLQLLFYSVGIGQISSEVPQNLSASRPQDRQFILSSKKLLLSDSGFYLCAWTAGTSGIGTDTQYFGPGTRLTVL.